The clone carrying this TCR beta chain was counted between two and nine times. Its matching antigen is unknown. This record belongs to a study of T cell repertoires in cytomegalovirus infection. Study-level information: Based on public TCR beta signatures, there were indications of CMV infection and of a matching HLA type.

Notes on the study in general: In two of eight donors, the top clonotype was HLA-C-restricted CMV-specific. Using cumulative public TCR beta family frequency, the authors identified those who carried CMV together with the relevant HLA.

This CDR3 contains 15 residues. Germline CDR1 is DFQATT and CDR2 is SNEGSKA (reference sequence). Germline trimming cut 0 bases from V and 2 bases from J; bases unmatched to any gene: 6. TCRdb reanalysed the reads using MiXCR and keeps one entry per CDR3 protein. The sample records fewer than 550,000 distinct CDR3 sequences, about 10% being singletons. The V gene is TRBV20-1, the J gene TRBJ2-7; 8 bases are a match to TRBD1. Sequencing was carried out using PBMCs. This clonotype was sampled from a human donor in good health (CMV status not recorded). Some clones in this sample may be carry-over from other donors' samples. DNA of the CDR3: TGCAGTGCTAGAGATACCACAGGGGGGACCTACGAGCAGTACTTC. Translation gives CSARDTTGGTYEQYF.